Reported below is one T cell receptor (beta chain). These data are taken from a study of blood T cell repertoires in COVID-19. V shed 3 bases, J shed 2 bases, and the junction held 8 bases outside the gene matches. The CDR3 runs to 17 residues. In germline, CDR1 is KGHSH, CDR2 LQKENI. TCRdb's copy holds only in-frame clones and misses some; the assay was immunoSEQ multiplex PCR. The table shows about 220,000 clones, with 65% to 90% occurring only once. The receptor's source is a woman aged 70-85 years with COVID-19, enrolled during active disease. The V and J genes are TRBV18 and TRBJ1-3; 9 bases are a match to TRBD1. Material for sequencing was peripheral blood. This CDR3 is CASSPAGQGRAGNTIYF. CDR3 nucleotide sequence: TGTGCCAGCTCACCGGCGGGACAGGGACGGGCTGGAAACACCATATATTTT.